Below are 27 T cell receptor beta chains sequenced from a single sample in a study of alternative splicing in chronic myeloid leukemia remission. Libraries were built from poly-A-enriched mRNA from approximately 0.92 ug total RNA. From the bulk RNA-seq reads, TCRdb lists one entry per CDR3 protein and no DNA. This sample has about 300 distinct CDR3 sequences, with approximately 96% found just once. Sequenced: PBMCs. These receptors were obtained from a person aged 25 to 55 in good health.

V usage is TRBV27 and J usage is TRBJ1-1; the TRBD1 assignment by TCRdb is unverifiable without DNA. This CDR3 has 16 residues. Looked up from germline, CDR1 is MNHEY and CDR2 is SMNVEV (reference sequence). The CDR3 spells CASSFFPGTGGTEAFF.

The chain couples TRBV7-9 to TRBJ1-2. Per the germline V gene, CDR1 is SEHNR and CDR2 is FQNEAQ (reference sequence). This CDR3 is 13 amino acids long. CDR3 amino acids: CASSFFSSYGYTF.

This clonotype was counted a single time. The V gene is TRBV12-3 or TRBV12-4, the J gene TRBJ2-1; with no DNA, the TCRdb D assignment of TRBD2 cannot be verified. The CDR3 is 11 amino acids. The CDR3 region is CASGQGGEQFF.

The chain carries TRBV5-1 and TRBJ1-6. CDR1 is SGHRS, CDR2 YFSETQ, per germline. CDR3 length equals 14 residues. The chain's CDR3 is CASSPLGQDSPLHF.

The J gene is TRBJ1-4, the V gene TRBV6-6. The germline gives CDR1 MNHNY, CDR2 SVGAGI (reference sequence). The CDR3 runs to 18 residues. The CDR3 here is CASRSPRRSPATNEKLFF.

This clonotype was observed a few times. V usage is TRBV4-2 and J usage is TRBJ2-1; TCRdb gives TRBD2 as the D gene, but with no DNA this cannot be confirmed. Germline CDR1 LGHNA, CDR2 YNFKEQ. The CDR3 is 16 residues long. The CDR3: CASSQDMTSGYNEQFF.

The rearrangement joins TRBV27 to TRBJ1-4. This CDR3 comprises 15 residues. Germline CDR1 reads MNHEY; CDR2 reads SMNVEV (reference sequence). CDR3: CASNPSGLSPGKLFF.

The chain links TRBV5-6 to TRBJ1-1. The CDR3 totals 17 residues. From germline, CDR1 is SGHDT and CDR2 YYEEEE. The CDR3 sequence: CASSSLGGSPKNTEAFF.

The CDR3 reads CASSKGQGDTDTQYF. The chain links TRBV6-2 or TRBV6-3 to TRBJ2-3; TCRdb indicates TRBD1, and absent DNA this call remains unverified. The CDR3 consists of 15 residues. Germline V lookup: CDR1 MNHEY, CDR2 SVGEGT.

The V call is TRBV6-2 or TRBV6-3, the J call TRBJ1-1; the D gene TCRdb calls, TRBD1, cannot be checked with no DNA. Germline values: CDR1 MNHEY, CDR2 SVGEGT. The CDR3 runs 14 residues. This CDR3 is CASRSDRGNTEAFF.

The chain's CDR3 is CASSSRQASSGANVLTF. The chain couples TRBV5-1 to TRBJ2-6; TCRdb designates TRBD2, a call that cannot be tested without DNA. Germline CDR1 SGHRS, CDR2 YFSETQ. The CDR3 extends over 17 amino acids.

This chain joins TRBV5-4 and TRBJ1-3. The CDR3 is made up of 18 amino acids. Germline V gene sequence: CDR1 SGHNT, CDR2 YYREEE (reference sequence). CDR3 amino acids: CASSLEIRTGNSGNTIYF.

The chain links TRBV4-1 to TRBJ1-1; TCRdb returns TRBD1, unconfirmable since there is no DNA. The CDR3 runs to 17 residues. Germline V gene sequence: CDR1 MGHRA, CDR2 YSYEKL. CDR3 in amino acids: CASSPRDRGPDGTEAFF.

This sequence joins TRBV23-1 and TRBJ1-2. TRBV23-1 is reported as an ORF; its role is uncertain. This CDR3 region has 14 residues. CDR3 loop: CASIGYVGRYGYTF.

The V call is TRBV5-1, the J call TRBJ2-1; the TCRdb call, TRBD2, lacks DNA for checking. The CDR3 runs 15 residues. In germline, CDR1 is SGHRS, CDR2 YFSETQ. CDR3 amino acids: CASSLGGLGVDEQFF.

This clonotype was recorded once. The chain couples TRBV3-1 to TRBJ1-6. In germline, CDR1 is LGHDT, CDR2 YNNKEL (reference sequence). The CDR3 is 14 residues long. The CDR3: CASSQPAGGVGLHF.

The gene calls are TRBV5-1 and TRBJ2-1. This CDR3 is 13 amino acids long. CDR1 is SGHRS, CDR2 YFSETQ, per germline. The CDR3 spells CASSSKTRNEQFF.

The genes are TRBV28 and TRBJ2-1; the D call of TRBD2 rests on TCRdb alone, since no DNA is present to check it. This CDR3 spans 16 amino acids. Germline V gene sequence: CDR1 MDHEN, CDR2 SYDVKM. CDR3 amino acids: CASSLGGAATYNEQFF.

This chain uses TRBV27 with TRBJ1-5; no DNA is available, so the TRBD1 call from TCRdb remains unchecked. Germline V gene data show CDR1 as MNHEY and CDR2 as SMNVEV (reference sequence). The CDR3 length is 15 residues. CDR3 in amino acids: CASSPRTGWNQPQHF.

The genes are TRBV7-9 and TRBJ1-4. The CDR3 covers 14 residues. In germline, CDR1 is SEHNR, CDR2 FQNEAQ (reference sequence). The CDR3 sequence: CASSRTGGGEKLFF. The full variable domain, in which reference TRBV7-9 and TRBJ1-4 provide the parts outside the CDR3, is DTGVSQNPRHKITKRGQNVTFRCDPISEHNRLYWYRQTLGQGPEFLTYFQNEAQLEKSRLLSDRFSAERPKGSFSTLEIQRTEQGDSAMYLCASSRTGGGEKLFFGSGTQLSVL.

The V call is TRBV6-6, the J call TRBJ1-2. The germline CDR1 and CDR2 sequences are MNHNY and SVGAGI (reference sequence). The CDR3 spans 14 residues. The CDR3 here is CASSHGQGRWGYTF.

The V and J genes are TRBV6-1 and TRBJ1-5; the TCRdb call, TRBD1, lacks DNA for checking. This CDR3 is built from 15 residues. Germline V lookup: CDR1 MNHNS, CDR2 SASEGT. This CDR3 is CASRNRGQSNQPQHF.

The chain uses TRBV6-5 and TRBJ1-1. Germline V gene data show CDR1 as MNHEY and CDR2 as SVGAGI. This CDR3 is built from 15 residues. CDR3 protein: CASTPMGVPNTEAFF.

The V call is TRBV24-1, the J call TRBJ2-2; with no DNA, the TCRdb D assignment of TRBD2 cannot be verified. Germline V gene data show CDR1 as KGHDR and CDR2 as SFDVKD. This CDR3 region has 15 residues. CDR3 residues: CATEDSSPDTGELFF.

This chain connects TRBV6-2 or TRBV6-3 to TRBJ1-1. Germline V gene data show CDR1 as MNHEY and CDR2 as SVGEGT. This CDR3 is built from 15 residues. CDR3 region: CASTLKGEGGTEAFF.

The gene calls are TRBV11-1 and TRBJ2-1; no DNA is available, so the TRBD2 call from TCRdb remains unchecked. The CDR3 is 16 residues long. Germline V gene lookup returns CDR1 SGHAT and CDR2 FQDESV (reference sequence). Here the CDR3 reads CASSSSGSGTYNEQFF.

The V gene is TRBV29-1, the J gene TRBJ2-1; TCRdb's D gene call, TRBD2, goes unchecked for lack of DNA. This CDR3 comprises 13 residues. CDR1 and CDR2 from the germline V gene are SQVTM and ANQGSEA. CDR3 sequence: CSVRRELSNEQFF.